The 5 T cell receptor beta chains below all came from one sample that was sequenced in a study of shared clonotypes between healthy human individuals. Assay used: immunoSEQ multiplex PCR; TCRdb lists only in-frame clones, some missing. This sample has under 850,000 clones; 72% occur once, and the top ten carry under 2%. Sequencing was performed on memory CD4+ T cells sorted from blood. Subset reported: CD45RA-negative fraction. Receptors originate from a woman in her twenties or thirties in good health.

In this sample, this clone turned up once. The chain joins TRBV5-4 to TRBJ1-2; a weak D match, TRBD1 (6 bases). Between the trimmed V and J ends, which lost 1 base and 6 bases, there was a span of 10 bases. This CDR3 has 13 residues. Germline CDR1 reads SGHNT; CDR2 reads YYREEE (reference sequence). The CDR3 loop is CASSLTGKDGYTF. CDR3 bases: TGTGCCAGCAGCTTGACAGGGAAGGATGGCTACACCTTC.

The gene calls are TRBV18 and TRBJ1-3; 11 bases match TRBD1. CDR3 length: 16 residues. Germline lookup yields CDR1 KGHSH and CDR2 LQKENI. The V and J ends lost 6 bases and 2 bases, in that order; junction bases with no gene match: 6. The DNA for the CDR3 is TGTGCCAGCTCTCAAGGACAGGGGGCAACTGGAAACACCATATATTTT. It specifies CASSQGQGATGNTIYF. Variable domain in full (rest from reference TRBV18 and TRBJ1-3): NAGVMQNPRHLVRRRGQEARLRCSPMKGHSHVYWYRQLPEEGLKFMVYLQKENIIDESGMPKERFSAEFPKEGPSILRIQQVVRGDSAAYFCASSQGQGATGNTIYFGEGSWLTVV.

The chain recombines TRBV18 with TRBJ2-7, with D hard to call. CDR1 is KGHSH and CDR2 is LQKENI in the germline V gene. V dropped 3 bases and J dropped 6 bases, with 6 bases sitting between them. CDR3 length: 11 residues. The CDR3 is CASSPAGEQYF. CDR3 in DNA: TGTGCCAGCTCACCGGCAGGCGAGCAGTACTTC.

The chain has TRBV4-2 and TRBJ1-1; D is ambiguous. The CDR3 contains 15 residues. Trimming cost V 0 bases and J 1 base, with 9 bases left between them. Germline CDR1 is LGHNA and CDR2 is YNFKEQ. CDR3 region: CASSQELGANTEAFF. Here the CDR3 DNA reads TGTGCCAGCAGCCAAGAGTTAGGAGCGAACACTGAAGCTTTCTTT.

The CDR3 sequence: CASTIGGTSNQPQHF. Written as DNA, the CDR3 is TGTGCCAGTACCATCGGGGGCACGAGCAATCAGCCCCAGCATTTT. The rearrangement uses TRBV19 and TRBJ1-5; possibly TRBD1 for D (6 bases). The V end lost 7 bases, the J end lost 1 base, and 14 bases lay between the germline ends. There are 15 residues in the CDR3. Germline loops: CDR1 LNHDA, CDR2 SQIVND (reference sequence).